Below are 23 T cell receptor beta chains sequenced from a single sample in a study of blood T cell repertoires in COVID-19. Produced via immunoSEQ multiplex PCR; TCRdb's table is partial and in-frame only. The sample has around 180,000 clones; 80% to 90% are singletons. The sequenced sample was peripheral blood. The receptors stem from a human donor with active or convalescent COVID-19. The donor label of this sample is uncertain.

CDR3 in DNA: TGCGCCAGCAGCCAAGATCGGGGGACGGCGTATGGCTACACCTTC. Amino acid sequence: CASSQDRGTAYGYTF. The gene calls are TRBV4-3 and TRBJ1-2; perhaps TRBD1 as D (5 bases). V lost 0 bases and J lost 5, with 13 bases in between. Germline V gene lookup returns CDR1 LGHNA and CDR2 YSLEER. This CDR3 is built from 15 residues.

The chain links TRBV5-1 to TRBJ2-5; D ambiguous. The CDR3 is 15 amino acids. The V end was cut by 4 bases, the J end by 2 bases, with 15 bases between. Germline V gene lookup returns CDR1 SGHRS and CDR2 YFSETQ. CDR3 in DNA: TGCGCCAGCAGCGATAGGAGACTCCCTCAAGAGACCCAGTACTTC. It is translated as CASSDRRLPQETQYF.

V and J are TRBV13 and TRBJ2-5, with 8 bases lining up with TRBD1. The CDR3 runs to 14 residues. V was clipped by 5 bases and J by 8 bases; unmatched bases: 10. From germline, CDR1 is PRHDT and CDR2 FYEKMQ (reference sequence). In nucleotides, the CDR3 is TGTGCCAGCAGCCTGAAGACAGGGGTTACAACCCAGTACTTC. It translates to CASSLKTGVTTQYF.

V and J are TRBV28 and TRBJ2-1; 9 nucleotides line up with TRBD1. The germline gives CDR1 MDHEN, CDR2 SYDVKM. The J segment lost 1 base and the V segment lost 3 bases, leaving 13 bases of the junction unmatched. This CDR3 has 19 residues. The CDR3 is CASSLKRGQGLISYNEQFF. CDR3 coding DNA: TGTGCCAGCAGTTTGAAGAGGGGACAGGGTCTAATATCCTACAATGAGCAGTTCTTC.

This clone appeared once. The V and J genes are TRBV25-1 and TRBJ2-1; D is ambiguous. The V end lost 1 base, the J end lost 3 bases, and 13 bases lay between the germline ends. This CDR3 has 16 residues. Germline CDR1 MGHDK, CDR2 SYGVNS. CDR3 in DNA: TGTGCCAGCAGTGAATCACTCGAAATAAACTACAATGAGCAGTTCTTC. This sequence encodes CASSESLEINYNEQFF.

The chain carries TRBV5-6 and TRBJ1-6, with D hard to call. CDR3 length equals 14 residues. Germline assignment: CDR1 SGHDT and CDR2 YYEEEE. Trimming shortened V by 4 bases and J by 10 bases, and 15 bases separated the two germline ends. The DNA for the CDR3 is TGTGCCAGCAGCCTACTCGCTGGTACCTCACCCCTCCACTTT. Its protein is CASSLLAGTSPLHF.

V usage is TRBV29-1 and J usage is TRBJ1-1; D is ambiguous. Trimming took 3 bases from V and 0 from J, leaving 11 bases between them. Germline V gene data show CDR1 as SQVTM and CDR2 as ANQGSEA. This CDR3 contains 14 residues. The CDR3, as DNA: TGCAGCGTTGACGGCGGGCCTTTGAACACTGAAGCTTTCTTT. It yields the protein CSVDGGPLNTEAFF.

This clone has just one count. The genes are TRBV10-3 and TRBJ2-3; TRBD1 matches 10 bases. The trim removed 2 bases at V and 6 bases at J, leaving 8 bases unmatched. The CDR3 runs 16 residues. The germline CDR1 and CDR2 sequences are ENHRY and SYGVKD. This CDR3 is CAISETGTGDVDTQYF. CDR3 bases: TGTGCCATCAGTGAGACCGGGACAGGGGACGTGGATACGCAGTATTTT.

This clone was seen a single time. V gene TRBV7-2 combines with J gene TRBJ2-7, with 12 bases fitting TRBD1. The CDR3 loop spans 16 amino acids. The ends lost 0 bases at V and 6 bases at J; junction bases unmatched: 6. Germline assignment: CDR1 SGHTA and CDR2 FQGNSA. The CDR3 loop reads CASSLASGQGAGEQYF. In nucleotides, the CDR3 is TGTGCCAGCAGCTTAGCGTCGGGACAGGGGGCAGGCGAGCAGTACTTC.

This chain links TRBV14 with TRBJ1-6; D unclear. Deletions cut 6 bases from V and 8 bases from J, with 14 bases between. The length of the CDR3 is 14 residues. Germline CDR1 is SGHDN and CDR2 is FVKESK. CDR3 loop: CASRSGNGYSPLHF. The DNA of the CDR3 is TGTGCCAGCAGATCGGGGAACGGGTATTCACCCCTCCACTTT.

Only one count was recorded for this clone. The chain recombines TRBV7-6 with TRBJ1-1; D is perhaps TRBD1 (6 bases). This CDR3 spans 16 amino acids. Trimming removed 1 base from V and 4 bases from J, with 16 bases in between. Germline-derived CDR1 and CDR2 are SGHVS and FNYEAQ. CDR3 DNA sequence: TGTGCCAGCAGCTTAGACTCGAATCTCAGGGGCACTGAAGCTTTCTTT. This gives the protein CASSLDSNLRGTEAFF.

The chain has TRBV11-2 and TRBJ2-5, with 9 bases lining up with TRBD1. This CDR3 is 14 amino acids long. Germline V lookup: CDR1 SGHAT, CDR2 FQNNGV. V lost 4 bases, J lost 4 bases, and 4 bases stayed unmatched. As DNA, the CDR3 is TGTGCCAGCAGCTCGACAGGGGGGCGAGAGACCCAGTACTTC. Protein: CASSSTGGRETQYF.

The J gene is TRBJ1-2, the V gene TRBV28; 8 nucleotides match TRBD1. Germline V lookup: CDR1 MDHEN, CDR2 SYDVKM. The junction had 4 bases not matched to a gene; V was cut back by 2 bases and J by 5 bases. The CDR3 is made up of 14 amino acids. The CDR3 bases are TGTGCCAGCAGTTTAGGTCGACAGGGGTATGGCTACACCTTC. Its translation is CASSLGRQGYGYTF.

V usage is TRBV7-7 and J usage is TRBJ1-4; TRBD1 agrees at 7 bases. Germline loops: CDR1 SSHAT, CDR2 FNYEAQ (reference sequence). V gave up 1 base and J gave up 5 bases; unmatched junction bases: 4. The CDR3 loop spans 15 amino acids. CDR3 in amino acids: CASSLGRGPNEKLFF. In nucleotides, the CDR3 is TGTGCCAGCAGCTTAGGAAGGGGGCCGAATGAAAAACTGTTTTTT.

The chain uses TRBV27 and TRBJ1-5; 7 bases line up with TRBD1. The V segment lost 6 bases and the J segment 4 bases; nucleotides outside the gene matches: 18. CDR1 and CDR2 from the germline V gene are MNHEY and SMNVEV (reference sequence). The CDR3 runs to 18 residues. The CDR3, as DNA: TGTGCCAGCAGAAGGGCGGGTCCGGGACAGAAATTAAATCAGCCCCAGCATTTT. It is translated as CASRRAGPGQKLNQPQHF.

The table lists this clone with a few counts. J is TRBJ1-6 and V is TRBV19; a weak D match, TRBD1 (5 bases). This CDR3 region has 13 residues. Trimming cost V 1 base and J 13 bases, with 11 bases left between them. The germline gives CDR1 LNHDA, CDR2 SQIVND (reference sequence). CDR3 DNA sequence: TGTGCCAGTAGTATAGGCGTTAGGGGTCCCCTCCACTTT. It translates to CASSIGVRGPLHF.

This clone was recorded only once. The chain joins TRBV5-1 to TRBJ2-6; D may be TRBD1 (6 bases). V gave up 4 bases and J gave up 4 bases, with 12 bases separating them. The germline CDR1 and CDR2 sequences are SGHRS and YFSETQ. This CDR3 contains 15 residues. In DNA, the CDR3 is TGCGCCAGCAGCGCTTCAGGGGTCGGGGCCAACGTCCTGACTTTC. Protein: CASSASGVGANVLTF.

The chain has TRBV19 and TRBJ2-1, with TRBD1 as a possible D gene (6 bases). CDR3 length: 15 amino acids. The V end was cut by 7 bases, the J end by 7 bases, with 20 bases between. Germline V lookup: CDR1 LNHDA, CDR2 SQIVND (reference sequence). CDR3 protein: CASTPGVVVRNEQFF. Written as DNA, the CDR3 is TGTGCCAGTACTCCAGGGGTTGTAGTTCGGAATGAGCAGTTCTTC. The whole variable domain, remainder taken from reference TRBV19 and TRBJ2-1, is DGGITQSPKYLFRKEGQNVTLSCEQNLNHDAMYWYRQDPGQGLRLIYYSQIVNDFQKGDIAEGYSVSREKKESFPLTVTSAQKNPTAFYLCASTPGVVVRNEQFFGPGTRLTVL.

The chain links TRBV24-1 to TRBJ2-7, with D possibly TRBD1 on 6 matching bases. The CDR3 contains 13 residues. Trimming shortened V by 4 bases and J by 4 bases, and 10 bases separated the two germline ends. Germline CDR1 KGHDR, CDR2 SFDVKD. CDR3 region: CATSDLTGYEQYF. DNA for the CDR3: TGTGCCACCAGTGACCTGACAGGTTACGAGCAGTACTTC.

This chain links TRBV4-3 with TRBJ2-1; no firm D call. The V gene lost 0 bases and the J gene lost 0 bases, with 9 bases spanning the gap. Germline CDR1 LGHNA, CDR2 YSLEER. The CDR3 covers 16 residues. CDR3 DNA: TGCGCCAGCAGCCAAGAACCCCCCGGCTCCTACAATGAGCAGTTCTTC. Its protein is CASSQEPPGSYNEQFF.

The V gene is TRBV27, the J gene TRBJ1-2, with a weak D call TRBD1 (6 bases). The CDR3 is made up of 14 amino acids. Trimming took 6 bases from V and 1 from J, leaving 12 bases between them. Germline CDR1 is MNHEY and CDR2 is SMNVEV (reference sequence). CDR3 coding DNA: TGTGCCAGCAGGGGAGGGGGGCTTAACTATGGCTACACCTTC. Protein sequence: CASRGGGLNYGYTF.

The chain has TRBV5-1 and TRBJ2-1; 11 nucleotides line up with TRBD2. Germline V lookup: CDR1 SGHRS, CDR2 YFSETQ. The V segment lost 0 bases and the J segment 0 bases; nucleotides outside the gene matches: 5. The CDR3 sequence is 18 residues long. This CDR3 is CASSLGSGRVSSYNEQFF. In DNA, the CDR3 is TGCGCCAGCAGCTTGGGTAGCGGGAGGGTAAGCTCCTACAATGAGCAGTTCTTC.

The gene calls are TRBV9 and TRBJ2-1; 7 bases agree with TRBD2. In germline, CDR1 is SGDLS, CDR2 YYNGEE. J was trimmed by 7 bases and V by 3 bases; bases with no gene match: 16. This CDR3 is 17 amino acids long. CDR3 bases: TGTGCCAGCAGCGCCACATTGGGACTACCCCCCGGGAATGAGCAGTTCTTC. It encodes CASSATLGLPPGNEQFF. Combining the CDR3 with reference TRBV9 and TRBJ2-1 gives the whole variable domain DSGVTQTPKHLITATGQRVTLRCSPRSGDLSVYWYQQSLDQGLQFLIQYYNGEERAKGNILERFSAQQFPDLHSELNLSSLELGDSALYFCASSATLGLPPGNEQFFGPGTRLTVL.